The rows below give T cell receptor beta chains drawn from one sample of a study of early T cells in non-severe SARS-CoV-2 infection. A single record per CDR3 protein comes from TCRdb applying MiXCR to the 5' RACE reads. The data show over 85,000 distinct CDR3 sequences, about 15% seen once. The specimen sequenced was whole blood. These receptors were obtained from an adult who was a healthcare worker with PCR-confirmed SARS-CoV-2 infection or an uninfected control (not recorded which). Each CDR3 is given with its conserved first and last residue. Each record gives: J gene, V gene, CDR3 protein.

j_call: TRBJ2-6; v_call: TRBV7-9; cdr3_aa: CASSPPGAGANVLTF
j_call: TRBJ1-5; v_call: TRBV19; cdr3_aa: CASRHGGPGNQPQHF
j_call: TRBJ2-3; v_call: TRBV30; cdr3_aa: CAFIRTSGLTDTQYF
j_call: TRBJ2-7; v_call: TRBV10-3; cdr3_aa: CAISEVAGEPSYEQYF
j_call: TRBJ2-7; v_call: TRBV7-9; cdr3_aa: CASSLDLEPYEQYF
j_call: TRBJ1-1; v_call: TRBV11-2; cdr3_aa: CASSQGQGLTNTEAFF
j_call: TRBJ2-7; v_call: TRBV9; cdr3_aa: CASSEEGDGSSYEQYF
j_call: TRBJ2-2; v_call: TRBV6-5; cdr3_aa: CASSYSTETGQAGELFF
j_call: TRBJ2-2; v_call: TRBV6-2/TRBV6-3; cdr3_aa: CASSEQGDTGELFF
j_call: TRBJ2-5; v_call: TRBV29-1; cdr3_aa: CSVTGDYQETQYF
j_call: TRBJ2-1; v_call: TRBV7-7; cdr3_aa: CASSHRDRGQAEQFF
j_call: TRBJ2-1; v_call: TRBV28; cdr3_aa: CASSPATGFPYNEQFF
j_call: TRBJ2-7; v_call: TRBV20-1; cdr3_aa: CSANGHPGEQYF
j_call: TRBJ2-5; v_call: TRBV6-5; cdr3_aa: CASSLDGLQETQYF
j_call: TRBJ2-7; v_call: TRBV12-3/TRBV12-4; cdr3_aa: CASSFWENPYEQYF
j_call: TRBJ1-1; v_call: TRBV7-9; cdr3_aa: CASSLGAVMNTEAFF
j_call: TRBJ2-3; v_call: TRBV7-9; cdr3_aa: CASSSPPGASTDTQYF
j_call: TRBJ1-1; v_call: TRBV6-2/TRBV6-3; cdr3_aa: CASSYSPGQASNTEAFF
j_call: TRBJ1-6; v_call: TRBV28; cdr3_aa: CASNSRGTYNSPLHF
j_call: TRBJ1-1; v_call: TRBV28; cdr3_aa: CASSFTNTEAFF